Listed below are T cell receptor beta chains from one sample, sequenced in a study of technical replicates of blood from several donors. Method: immunoSEQ multiplex PCR; TCRdb's copy keeps in-frame clones and lacks some. The sample yields 73,000 or so clones, 90% to 95% seen once. The sample taken for sequencing was T cells isolated from PBMCs. The receptors originated from a human donor in good health. The conserved cysteine and the conserved F or W are not part of the CDR3 here. The order of the fields is V gene, J gene, CDR3 protein.

TRBV7-6	TRBJ1-2	ASSLVGGTAVRYGYT
TRBV4-2	TRBJ1-6	ASSQGGQGVNSPLH
TRBV14	TRBJ1-1	ASSSTANTEAF
TRBV28	TRBJ2-7	ASSTRQGGLEQY
TRBV7-9	TRBJ1-4	ASSFGQGKEKLF
TRBV6-6	TRBJ1-1	ASSYGTPRNTEAF
TRBV6-1	TRBJ1-2	ASSETMRQGFGYT
TRBV6-5	TRBJ1-1	ASRLTGGVTEAF
TRBV4-2	TRBJ2-7	ASSQVGGDDEQY
TRBV7-9	TRBJ2-7	ASSLGRGGLYEQY
TRBV30	TRBJ1-5	AWSVAPQGQPQH
TRBV5-4	TRBJ1-2	ASSGAGGPGDYGYT
TRBV11-2	TRBJ2-3	ASSLVSGIVTDTQY
TRBV5-4	TRBJ1-4	ASSATGSGGEKLF
TRBV5-1	TRBJ1-1	ASSLVSGAVSTEAF
TRBV5-1	TRBJ2-5	ASSLSVGREVQETQY
TRBV9	TRBJ2-1	ASSPNRDHYNEQF
TRBV2	TRBJ1-1	ASSEPDRIAEAF
TRBV5-1	TRBJ2-7	ASGRTSGSRDEQY
TRBV5-1	TRBJ2-2	ASSFGASQGTGELF